A single sample gave rise to the 28 T cell receptor beta chains below, sequenced in a study of blood T cells in healthy people across ages. A sample-barcoded 5' primer and a J-beta primer mix were used in a second PCR of roughly 7 to 11 cycles. MiXCR was run by TCRdb on the 5' RACE reads, yielding one entry per CDR3 protein. The sample has hundreds of thousands of distinct CDR3 sequences; approximately 30% are singletons. Sequences were obtained from blood. These receptors originate from a woman older than 75 in good health.

This clonotype was observed a handful of times. The chain is built from TRBV7-9 and TRBJ2-3; a weak D match, TRBD2 (5 bases). Germline V gene data show CDR1 as SEHNR and CDR2 as FQNEAQ (reference sequence). Trimming took 7 bases from V and 1 from J, leaving 18 bases between them. The CDR3 sequence is 16 residues long. The CDR3 protein is CASNRYSERGTDTQYF. DNA of the CDR3: TGTGCCAGCAACCGCTACTCGGAGAGGGGCACAGATACGCAGTATTTT.

This clonotype has a handful of counts. CDR3 in amino acids: CATSRDTGGNYGYTF. As DNA, the CDR3 is TGTGCCACCAGCAGAGATACGGGGGGCAACTATGGCTACACCTTC. This chain joins TRBV15 and TRBJ1-2; D is perhaps TRBD1 (6 bases). The V gene's germline CDR1 is LNHNV and CDR2 YYDKDF (reference sequence). V shed 0 bases and J shed 2 bases, with 10 bases lying between them. The CDR3 is 15 residues long.

This chain joins TRBV6-1 and TRBJ1-2, with D possibly TRBD1 on 5 matching bases. CDR1 and CDR2 (germline): MNHNS, SASEGT. This CDR3 has 17 amino acids. The V gene lost 2 bases and the J gene lost 6 bases, with 22 bases spanning the gap. The CDR3 DNA is TGTGCCAGCAGTGAACTGTTTGGGAGTGGGGCGACGCATGGCTACACCTTC. This encodes CASSELFGSGATHGYTF.

The sample holds a few counts of this clonotype. The V gene is TRBV29-1, the J gene TRBJ1-1; tentative D call: TRBD1 (6 bases). This CDR3 is 13 amino acids long. Trimming shortened V by 7 bases and J by 4 bases, and 16 bases separated the two germline ends. Germline CDR1 reads SQVTM; CDR2 reads ANQGSEA. This CDR3 reads CSAQGQGATEAFF. The CDR3 DNA follows: TGCAGCGCTCAGGGACAAGGGGCCACTGAAGCTTTCTTT.

There are many counts of this clonotype. This sequence joins TRBV5-1 and TRBJ2-3, with D maybe TRBD2 (5 bases). The CDR3 runs 16 residues. CDR1 and CDR2 from the germline V gene are SGHRS and YFSETQ. Trimming removed 2 bases at V and 5 bases at J, with 18 bases between. The CDR3 loop is CASSFDPWTAGDTQYF. The CDR3 region has the DNA TGCGCCAGCAGCTTCGACCCATGGACGGCGGGAGATACGCAGTATTTT.

This rearrangement joins TRBV10-1 to TRBJ2-1; D might be TRBD1 (7 bases). The CDR3 runs to 14 residues. The germline V gene has CDR1 WNHNN and CDR2 SYGVQD (reference sequence). With 4 bases removed from V and 12 bases from J, the gap between germline ends came to 19 bases. The CDR3 nucleotides read TGCGCCAGCAGTGCGTCGCTTGACAGGGAGGCGCAGTTCTTC. Its protein product is CASSASLDREAQFF.

This clonotype was found a few times. This sequence joins TRBV5-1 and TRBJ2-7, with TRBD1 as a possible D gene (6 bases). The germline CDR1 and CDR2 sequences are SGHRS and YFSETQ. Trimming cost V 0 bases and J 2 bases, with 9 bases left between them. The CDR3 is 14 residues long. CDR3 in DNA: TGCGCCAGCAGCTTGGAGGGGACAACCTACGAGCAGTACTTC. Its protein is CASSLEGTTYEQYF.

This clonotype was observed a single time. The gene calls are TRBV28 and TRBJ1-3; D gene unclear. This CDR3 region has 13 residues. V was pared by 2 bases and J by 3 bases, with 5 bases between. From germline, CDR1 is MDHEN and CDR2 SYDVKM. The CDR3 sequence: CASSLGYGNTIYF. Written as DNA, the CDR3 is TGTGCCAGCAGTTTAGGGTATGGAAACACCATATATTTT.

Note on this clonotype: This could be a read error, since a much larger clone is one nucleotide away. This chain joins TRBV6-1 and TRBJ2-3; D might be TRBD2 (6 bases). The ends were cut back, 4 bases at V and 2 bases at J, with 19 bases in the middle. This CDR3 is 17 amino acids long. CDR1 MNHNS and CDR2 SASEGT come from the germline V gene. The CDR3 spells CASSAVTRGVSTDTQYF. DNA of the CDR3: TGTGCCAGCAGTGCCGTGACTAGAGGGGTTTCCACAGATACGCAGTATTTT.

Of note for this clonotype: A read error may be the cause here, since a much bigger clone is one base away. The CDR3 region has the DNA TGCGCCAGCAGCCGGACTAGCGTTGCGTACTACGAGCAGTACGTC. Translation: CASSRTSVAYYEQYV. This chain uses TRBV5-1 with TRBJ2-7; 9 bases line up with TRBD2. J was trimmed by 3 bases and V by 4 bases; bases with no gene match: 8. This CDR3 is built from 15 residues. CDR1 is SGHRS, CDR2 YFSETQ, per germline.

In its sample, this clonotype was seen a few times. This chain uses TRBV2 with TRBJ1-5, with D tentatively TRBD1 (6 bases). CDR1 and CDR2 from the germline V gene are SNHLY and FYNNEI. V gave up 3 bases and J gave up 5 bases, with 11 bases separating them. There are 14 residues in the CDR3. The CDR3 sequence: CASSEVRGYQPQHF. CDR3 bases: TGTGCCAGCAGTGAGGTCAGGGGCTATCAGCCCCAGCATTTT.

This clonotype was observed many times. This chain links TRBV18 with TRBJ2-7; TRBD2 agrees at 9 bases. Germline lookup yields CDR1 KGHSH and CDR2 LQKENI. This CDR3 has 18 amino acids. J gave up 0 bases and V 6 bases, and 15 bases lay outside the gene matches. CDR3 amino acids: CASSLTVISGGVSYEQYF. Here the CDR3 DNA reads TGTGCCAGCTCCCTCACCGTTATTAGCGGGGGTGTCTCCTACGAGCAGTACTTC.

CDR3 bases: TGCAGTGCTAGCCAACTCCCGCTGGGTGGTTGGAATGAGCAGTTCTTC. Protein: CSASQLPLGGWNEQFF. The rearrangement joins TRBV20-1 to TRBJ2-1; D uncertain. Per the germline V gene, CDR1 is DFQATT and CDR2 is SNEGSKA (reference sequence). CDR3 size: 16 residues. The germline V and J ends were trimmed by 3 bases and 7 bases, with 22 bases remaining between them.

This sequence joins TRBV9 and TRBJ1-1; perhaps TRBD1 as D (6 bases). CDR1 and CDR2 (germline): SGDLS, YYNGEE. Trimming took off 4 bases at V and 11 bases at J, with 18 bases between the two ends. This CDR3 comprises 13 residues. CDR3 protein: CASSTYVGGMAFF. CDR3 coding DNA: TGTGCCAGCAGCACTTATGTTGGGGGCATGGCTTTCTTT.

The chain is built from TRBV19 and TRBJ2-3, with no clear D. V shed 8 bases and J shed 2 bases, with 8 bases lying between them. Germline assignment: CDR1 LNHDA and CDR2 SQIVND (reference sequence). This CDR3 is built from 12 residues. The CDR3 coding sequence is TGTGCCAGTGCTCCCTCCACAGATACGCAGTATTTT. This encodes CASAPSTDTQYF.

About this clonotype itself: A read error may explain this, as a much larger clone is one base away. The gene calls are TRBV7-9 and TRBJ2-1, with 10 positions matching TRBD2. The CDR3 sequence is 15 residues long. With V trimmed by 2 bases and J by 13 bases, 11 bases remained unmatched. Per the germline V gene, CDR1 is SEHNR and CDR2 is FQNEAQ (reference sequence). The CDR3 nucleotides are TGTGCCAGCAGCTTAAAACTAGCGGGGAGAGAGACCCAGTTCTTC. Its translation: CASSLKLAGRETQFF.

This clonotype has at least ten counts. The chain has TRBV20-1 and TRBJ2-7, with D unresolved. V gave up 5 bases and J gave up 2 bases, with 10 bases separating them. This CDR3 is 12 amino acids long. The germline gives CDR1 DFQATT, CDR2 SNEGSKA (reference sequence). CDR3 bases: TGCAGTGCTTCGCTTGCCGCCTACGAGCAGTACTTC. Its translation: CSASLAAYEQYF.

The sample holds many counts of this clonotype. V usage is TRBV7-2 and J usage is TRBJ1-1, with 7 positions matching TRBD1. CDR3 length: 12 residues. V lost 3 bases, J lost 9 bases, and 4 bases stayed unmatched. Germline-derived CDR1 and CDR2 are SGHTA and FQGNSA. CDR3 sequence (DNA): TGTGCCAGCAGCTTGATACAGGGGAAAGCTTTCTTT. Translated: CASSLIQGKAFF.

At least ten counts were recorded for this clonotype. The chain couples TRBV20-1 to TRBJ2-5, with 9 bases identical to TRBD1. The ends lost 0 bases at V and 7 bases at J; junction bases unmatched: 6. CDR3 size: 14 residues. CDR1 and CDR2 (germline): DFQATT, SNEGSKA (reference sequence). For the CDR3, the DNA is TGCAGTGCTAGAGACGGACAGGGGAAGGTGACCCAGTACTTC. Translated, it gives CSARDGQGKVTQYF.

This clonotype occurred many times. The V and J genes are TRBV6-1 and TRBJ1-2; TRBD1 agrees at 7 bases. The CDR3 runs to 14 residues. With V trimmed by 3 bases and J by 8 bases, 9 bases remained unmatched. CDR1 is MNHNS and CDR2 is SASEGT in the germline V gene. The CDR3 coding sequence is TGTGCCAGCAGTGATTACAGGGGCGACGACGGCTACACCTTC. Translated: CASSDYRGDDGYTF.

Turning to this clonotype: The junction differs from germline at one of its ends, possibly a read error. The rearrangement links TRBV29-1 to TRBJ1-2, with D possibly TRBD1 on 5 matching bases. Germline-derived CDR1 and CDR2 are SQVTM and ANQGSEA. The CDR3 has 16 residues. DNA for the CDR3: TGCAGCGTTGAAGGCAGTCCGGGTAGGAGGGGTCGCGGCTGCACCTTC. It is translated as CSVEGSPGRRGRGCTF.

Comments on this clonotype: Possible read error: a much larger clone is one base away. This chain joins TRBV5-6 and TRBJ2-1, with D possibly called TRBD1 or TRBD2 (5 bases each). V shed 4 bases and J shed 13 bases, with 15 bases lying between them. This CDR3 has 12 residues. CDR1 is SGHDT, CDR2 YYEEEE, per germline. CDR3 bases: TGTGCCAGCAGCCAGCCGGTTGGGACCCAGTTCTTC. Encoded protein: CASSQPVGTQFF.

This clonotype has at least ten counts. Here the CDR3 reads CAISRGGQSSGYTF. The CDR3 bases are TGTGCCATCAGCCGAGGGGGACAGTCTTCTGGCTACACCTTC. J is TRBJ1-2 and V is TRBV10-3, with TRBD1 identical over 7 bases. Germline-derived CDR1 and CDR2 are ENHRY and SYGVKD. V dropped 6 bases and J dropped 7; count of bases not matched to a gene: 11. The CDR3 contains 14 residues.

The chain carries TRBV20-1 and TRBJ2-7; D perhaps matches TRBD1 (7 bases). CDR3 length: 17 residues. Germline-derived CDR1 and CDR2 are DFQATT and SNEGSKA (reference sequence). V dropped 5 bases and J dropped 7 bases, with 30 bases sitting between them. In nucleotides, the CDR3 is TGCAGTGCTGACGGCCCCGGGTGGCAGGGGGGAAGGAATGAGCAGTACTTC. Amino acids: CSADGPGWQGGRNEQYF.

This clonotype was detected ten times or more. A much larger clone lies a single base off, so this may be a read error. The chain combines TRBV20-1 with TRBJ2-5; D may be TRBD1 or TRBD2 (6 bases each). The V and J ends lost 6 bases and 11 bases respectively, with 19 bases between them. The CDR3 spans 12 residues. The V gene's germline CDR1 is DFQATT and CDR2 SNEGSKA (reference sequence). CDR3 protein: CSARRGYNEQYF. The CDR3 coding sequence is TGCAGTGCGCGGAGGGGGTACAATGAGCAGTACTTC.

The table lists this clonotype with many counts. The rearrangement links TRBV5-1 to TRBJ2-1; 7 nucleotides align to TRBD1. CDR1 is SGHRS and CDR2 is YFSETQ in the germline V gene. V was clipped by 0 bases and J by 7 bases; unmatched bases: 4. This CDR3 region has 14 residues. The CDR3 DNA follows: TGCGCCAGCAGCTTGGTGGCAGGGGGAAATGAGCAGTTCTTC. Protein: CASSLVAGGNEQFF. Based on the CDR3 plus reference TRBV5-1 and TRBJ2-1, the full variable domain is KAGVTQTPRYLIKTRGQQVTLSCSPISGHRSVSWYQQTPGQGLQFLFEYFSETQRNKGNFPGRFSGRQFSNSRSEMNVSTLELGDSALYLCASSLVAGGNEQFFGPGTRLTVL.

There are a few counts of this clonotype. A single base separates this from a much larger clone, so it may be a read error. V usage is TRBV20-1 and J usage is TRBJ2-5; maybe TRBD2 (6 bases). The CDR3 has 12 residues. Germline CDR1 is DFQATT and CDR2 is SNEGSKA (reference sequence). This chain's CDR3 is CRARLSGETQYF. The CDR3 nucleotides read TGCAGGGCTAGACTCAGCGGGGAGACCCAGTACTTC.

In this sample, this clonotype turned up many times. The chain joins TRBV27 to TRBJ1-2; a possible D gene is TRBD1 (5 bases). CDR1 MNHEY and CDR2 SMNVEV come from the germline V gene (reference sequence). The CDR3 sequence is 13 residues long. Deletions cut 3 bases from V and 3 bases from J, with 8 bases between. This CDR3 is CASSFAGYYGYTF. The CDR3 DNA reads as TGTGCCAGCAGTTTTGCAGGGTACTATGGCTACACCTTC.